The clone carrying this T cell receptor beta chain has a handful of counts. Germline is not matched at one junction end, which may reflect a read error. TCRdb re-called the PCR reads via MiXCR. Of roughly 40,000 clones in the sample, 24% were seen once. Prior to thyroid surgery, none of the patients had received any treatment. This specimen belongs to a study of metastatic and nonmetastatic thyroid tumors. CDR1 is MNHNS and CDR2 is SASEGT in the germline V gene. This CDR3 is 17 amino acids long. V and J are TRBV6-1 and TRBJ1-2, with D maybe TRBD1 (5 bases). The sample was tumor tissue. The clonotype originates from a female donor with papillary thyroid cancer or a benign thyroid nodule (not recorded which). Some clones in this sample may be carry-over from other donors' samples. Here the CDR3 DNA reads TGTGCCAGCCGGAGAATGCAATCCAAGGGACTGAACTATGGCTACGCCTTC. Translation: CASRRMQSKGLNYGYAF.